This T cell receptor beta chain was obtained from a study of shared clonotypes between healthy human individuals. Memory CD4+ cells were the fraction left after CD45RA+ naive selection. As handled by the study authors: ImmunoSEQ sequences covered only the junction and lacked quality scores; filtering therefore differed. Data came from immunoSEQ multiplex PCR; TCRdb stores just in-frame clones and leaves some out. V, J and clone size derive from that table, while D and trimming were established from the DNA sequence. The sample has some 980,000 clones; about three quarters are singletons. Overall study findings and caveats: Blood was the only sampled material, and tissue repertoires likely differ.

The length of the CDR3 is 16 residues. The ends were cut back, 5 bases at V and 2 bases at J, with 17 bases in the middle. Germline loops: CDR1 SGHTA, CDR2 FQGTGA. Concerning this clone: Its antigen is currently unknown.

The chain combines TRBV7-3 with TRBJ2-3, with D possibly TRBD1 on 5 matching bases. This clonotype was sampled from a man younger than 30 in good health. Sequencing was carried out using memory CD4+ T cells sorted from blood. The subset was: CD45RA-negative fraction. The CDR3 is CASSDPGQPLTDTQYF. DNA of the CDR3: TGTGCCAGCAGCGACCCTGGACAACCCCTCACAGATACGCAGTATTTT.